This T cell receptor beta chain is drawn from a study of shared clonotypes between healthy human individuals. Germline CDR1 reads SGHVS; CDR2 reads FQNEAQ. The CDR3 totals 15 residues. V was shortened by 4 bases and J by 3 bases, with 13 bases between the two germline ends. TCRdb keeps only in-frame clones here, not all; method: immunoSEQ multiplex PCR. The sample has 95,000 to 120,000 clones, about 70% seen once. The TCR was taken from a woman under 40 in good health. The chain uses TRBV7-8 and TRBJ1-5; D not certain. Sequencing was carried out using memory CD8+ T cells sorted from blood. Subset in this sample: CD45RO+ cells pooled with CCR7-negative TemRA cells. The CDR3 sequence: CASSSRGAPNQPQHF. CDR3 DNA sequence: TGTGCCAGCAGCTCGAGAGGTGCTCCCAATCAGCCCCAGCATTTT.